Each of the 5 T cell receptor beta chains below was sequenced from the same sample in a study of cytomegalovirus exposure and HLA in healthy donors. The PCR used 60 Vbeta and 13 Jbeta primers. Here immunoSEQ multiplex PCR was the method, and the copy in TCRdb shows in-frame clones only, minus some. The data show under 200,000 clones, with around four fifths seen just once and about 1.3% held by the top ten. Sequenced input: PBMCs. The receptors were sampled from a woman in her forties or fifties in good health and CMV-seronegative.

The chain uses TRBV27 and TRBJ2-7, with 8 bases lining up with TRBD1. The ends lost 4 bases at V and 6 bases at J; junction bases unmatched: 8. The CDR3 extends over 14 amino acids. Per the germline V gene, CDR1 is MNHEY and CDR2 is SMNVEV (reference sequence). CDR3 sequence (DNA): TGTGCCAGCAGTTCCGGGACAGGCTTTTTCGAGCAGTACTTC. Translating it yields CASSSGTGFFEQYF.

This clone was seen once. DNA of the CDR3: TGTGCCAGCAGTTTAGGGACAGGGGCGATGTCGGCCCTCCACTTT. Its translation: CASSLGTGAMSALHF. The chain recombines TRBV2 with TRBJ1-6, with TRBD1 identical over 10 bases. Germline assignment: CDR1 SNHLY and CDR2 FYNNEI. The V gene end was trimmed by 5 bases and the J gene end by 14 bases; junction bases not matched to a gene: 12. The CDR3 extends over 15 amino acids.

This clone showed up just a few times. The CDR3 spells CASSVAPGGHHEQYF. CDR3 coding DNA: TGTGCCAGCAGCGTAGCTCCGGGGGGGCACCACGAGCAGTACTTC. The chain carries TRBV9 and TRBJ2-7, with 8 bases aligning to TRBD2. V trimming: 0 bases; J trimming: 5 bases; junction bases outside the gene matches: 7. The CDR3 has 15 amino acids. The germline gives CDR1 SGDLS, CDR2 YYNGEE.

The chain links TRBV7-8 to TRBJ1-1, with 8 bases that match TRBD1. This CDR3 region has 16 residues. V gave up 1 base and J gave up 3 bases; unmatched junction bases: 7. Germline CDR1 SGHVS, CDR2 FQNEAQ. The CDR3 protein is CASSLDAGGAYTEAFF. The CDR3 nucleotides are TGTGCCAGCAGCTTAGACGCAGGGGGCGCTTACACTGAAGCTTTCTTT.

The V and J genes are TRBV4-2 and TRBJ2-1; 11 bases fit TRBD2. Germline V gene data show CDR1 as LGHNA and CDR2 as YNFKEQ. The ends lost 1 base at V and 9 bases at J; junction bases unmatched: 8. The CDR3 runs to 16 residues. The CDR3 region is CASSQGGSGRGPEQFF. CDR3 in DNA: TGTGCCAGCAGCCAAGGTGGTAGCGGGAGGGGTCCTGAGCAGTTCTTC.